These 10 T cell receptor beta chains came from one sample sequenced in a study of CD8 T cells in ankylosing spondylitis (dated by TCRdb to about 2017). Results and caveats for the whole study, not just this receptor: Blood from ankylosing spondylitis patients appeared to be characterized by a TCR beta motif composed of about 8 highly homologous amino acid variants.

Library prep was done by 5' RACE. This sample was sequenced with an Illumina HiSeq 2500. TCRdb ran its own pipeline on the public reads, namely fastp trimming at Q25 and MiXCR clone calling, and kept in-frame beta chains. Duplicate CDR3 protein sequences are folded into a single record with the most common DNA and genes. For this sample the table gives more than 600,000 distinct CDR3 sequences, of which around 20% were detected only once. Jointly, the top ten make up around a fifth of the sample. These receptors lack a known antigen. Sequencing was done on a sample of blood, either unsorted or a sorted T cell fraction (not recorded which). The receptors derive from a male donor with ankylosing spondylitis.

This clonotype was observed a few times. The V and J genes are TRBV6-1 and TRBJ2-2, with 8 bases lining up with TRBD2. Germline V lookup: CDR1 MNHNS, CDR2 SASEGT. The ends lost 9 bases at V and 4 bases at J; junction bases unmatched: 10. The CDR3 extends over 15 amino acids. The CDR3 loop reads CASAPGLGGTGELFF. The CDR3 nucleotides are TGTGCCAGTGCACCGGGACTAGGAGGCACCGGGGAGCTGTTTTTT.

The gene calls are TRBV2 and TRBJ1-5; the D is unclear. Trimming cost V 2 bases and J 0 bases, with 8 bases left between them. CDR3 length equals 15 residues. Looked up from germline, CDR1 is SNHLY and CDR2 is FYNNEI. The CDR3 loop is CASSESDYSNQPQHF. CDR3 DNA sequence: TGTGCCAGCAGTGAATCCGATTATAGCAATCAGCCCCAGCATTTT.

This clonotype was picked up a small number of times. V is TRBV2 and J is TRBJ1-2, with D possibly TRBD1 on 5 matching bases. This CDR3 comprises 14 residues. Per the germline V gene, CDR1 is SNHLY and CDR2 is FYNNEI. V was cut by 5 bases and J by 0 bases, with 10 bases left in between. As DNA, the CDR3 is TGTGCCAGCAGTCCCGACAGTTCTAACTATGGCTACACCTTC. Amino acid sequence: CASSPDSSNYGYTF.

The chain carries TRBV9 and TRBJ1-2; the match to TRBD1 covers 9 bases. CDR1 is SGDLS, CDR2 YYNGEE, per germline. Trimming at V came to 4 bases and at J to 11 bases, leaving 18 bases not matched to a gene. The CDR3 is made up of 16 amino acids. In DNA, the CDR3 is TGTGCCAGCAGCCCCGTCAGCGGACCGGGACAGGGTGGTTACACCTTC. Translation: CASSPVSGPGQGGYTF.

This clonotype was picked up a small number of times. This chain links TRBV7-9 with TRBJ1-2; D unclear. V was cut by 4 bases and J by 8 bases, with 11 bases left in between. CDR3 length equals 12 residues. The germline V gene encodes CDR1 SEHNR and CDR2 FQNEAQ (reference sequence). In nucleotides, the CDR3 is TGTGCCAGCAGCTCCTCAGATGGAGGCTACACCTTC. This sequence encodes CASSSSDGGYTF.

Ten or more counts support this clonotype. This chain connects TRBV6-1 to TRBJ1-5; 7 bases are a match to TRBD1. Per the germline V gene, CDR1 is MNHNS and CDR2 is SASEGT. The CDR3 has 14 amino acids. The J segment lost 4 bases and the V segment lost 10 bases, leaving 10 bases of the junction unmatched. Written as DNA, the CDR3 is TGTGCCACCCGCCGTGGGACAGATAATCAGCCCCAGCATTTT. It encodes CATRRGTDNQPQHF.

In its sample, this clonotype was seen many times. The chain's CDR3 is CSARDRRSRALNEQFF. Here the CDR3 DNA reads TGCAGTGCTAGAGATCGTCGTAGCCGGGCACTTAATGAGCAGTTCTTC. The V gene is TRBV20-1, the J gene TRBJ2-1; D is uncertain. The length of the CDR3 is 16 residues. The germline gives CDR1 DFQATT, CDR2 SNEGSKA (reference sequence). Trimming removed 0 bases from V and 7 bases from J, with 19 bases in between.

Ten or more counts support this clonotype. V gene TRBV27 combines with J gene TRBJ2-1; tentatively, D is TRBD1 (6 bases). CDR1 is MNHEY and CDR2 is SMNVEV in the germline V gene (reference sequence). This CDR3 spans 13 amino acids. V was clipped by 10 bases and J by 4 bases, with 14 bases between them. Here the CDR3 reads CAIRGFGYNEQFF. CDR3 coding DNA: TGTGCCATCAGGGGATTCGGTTACAATGAGCAGTTCTTC.

The chain combines TRBV5-1 with TRBJ2-7; D perhaps matches TRBD1 (6 bases). The CDR3 loop spans 14 amino acids. Germline CDR1 SGHRS, CDR2 YFSETQ. The V end was cut by 3 bases, the J end by 2 bases, with 12 bases between. CDR3 region: CASSSHRETYEQYF. As DNA, the CDR3 is TGCGCCAGCAGCTCCCACAGGGAAACCTACGAGCAGTACTTC.

This clonotype was seen only a few times. J is TRBJ2-7 and V is TRBV12-3 or TRBV12-4; D is tentatively TRBD1 or TRBD2 (5 bases each). Deletions cut 7 bases from V and 7 bases from J, with 26 bases between. The CDR3 loop spans 16 amino acids. CDR3 in DNA: TGTGCCAGCACCCCCCAGGGACGGCCAGGATATGGGGAGCAGTACTTC. Its protein is CASTPQGRPGYGEQYF.